This is a list of T cell receptor beta chains from one sample in a study of Tregs in tolerant kidney transplant recipients. The protocol was immunoSEQ multiplex PCR, while the TCRdb copy is restricted to in-frame clones and leaves out a portion. The sample yields over 50,000 clones, around 80% seen once. The sequenced material came from CD4+ T cells from blood. The receptors were gathered from a human donor in good health. CDR3s leave out the opening cysteine and the closing phenylalanine or tryptophan.

TRBJ1-1,TRBV4-1,ASSLDRAGTEAF
TRBJ2-7,TRBV6-5,ASSASGGGPYEQY
TRBJ1-2,TRBV19,ASSIEAALARSNYGYT
TRBJ2-2,TRBV19,ASSTRDRNTGELF
TRBJ1-1,TRBV2,AGMDLNTEAF
TRBJ1-2,TRBV6-1,ASTPGSWGYGYT
TRBJ1-3,TRBV29-1,SVQGGNTIY
TRBJ2-2,TRBV27,ASSRQTGGNTGELF
TRBJ1-1,TRBV5-1,ASSLNLRGPDTEAF
TRBJ2-3,TRBV7-2,ASSPSGGSGQY
TRBJ2-2,TRBV7-8,ASSLEGGANTGELF
TRBJ1-1,TRBV20-1,SAARDTEAF
TRBJ1-2,TRBV28,ASERSGYT
TRBJ1-1,TRBV11-3,ASSLESGGDTEAF
TRBJ1-1,TRBV5-1,ASSLVAGNTEAF
TRBJ2-5,TRBV2,ASSERVETQY
TRBJ2-1,TRBV10-3,AISEQAAEYNEQF
TRBJ1-4,TRBV7-2,ASSAEKLF
TRBJ2-3,TRBV4-2,ASSQEQGRGDTQY
TRBJ2-3,TRBV5-4,ASSFTGSLDTQY
TRBJ2-5,TRBV9,ASNPQGAWETQY
TRBJ2-7,TRBV11-2,ASSLELAGGGSYEQY
TRBJ1-2,TRBV19,ASSIGNSYGYT
TRBJ1-6,TRBV11-2,ASSLVAPYSPLH
TRBJ2-3,TRBV7-2,ASSYSLSGATDTQY
TRBJ2-3,TRBV27,ASRPSATDTQY
TRBJ1-2,TRBV28,ASSPQGRDNGYT
TRBJ2-3,TRBV11-2,ASSLDPGTGRQY
TRBJ1-2,TRBV11-2,ASSPTGEYYGYT
TRBJ2-3,TRBV11-2,ASSRTSGGPRTDTQY
TRBJ2-3,TRBV9,ASSMRDSSTDTQY
TRBJ2-7,TRBV10-3,AISAHGQGQGSYEQY
TRBJ2-7,TRBV2,ASASMIGSLEQY
TRBJ1-5,TRBV21-1,ASTKMNLYQPQH
TRBJ1-3,TRBV11-2,ASSLTRDSGNTIY
TRBJ2-7,TRBV7-2,ASSFYTGHSYEQY
TRBJ2-7,TRBV21-1,ASSKAADCEQY
TRBJ1-4,TRBV7-9,ASSKLSGGRVDEKLF
TRBJ1-1,TRBV7-3,ASSPRGQGPTEAF
TRBJ1-2,TRBV27,ASSLRRENYGYT